This entry lists 3 T cell receptor beta chains sequenced from one sample in a study of T cells in Graves' hyperthyroidism and ophthalmopathy. RNA transcripts gave rise to amplified TCR beta CDR3 regions. HTBI primers were employed in a first-round RT-PCR of the TCR CDR3. MiXCR was run by TCRdb on the multiplex PCR reads, yielding one entry per CDR3 protein. The repertoire holds about 590,000 distinct CDR3 sequences, with about a sixth as singletons. Input material: blood. The receptors come from a woman in her twenties or thirties with Graves' hyperthyroidism.

This clonotype was detected a few times. This chain uses TRBV30 with TRBJ2-2, with D perhaps matching TRBD1 or TRBD2 (6 bases each). Trimming stripped 2 bases from V and 0 bases from J, with 7 bases between. CDR3 length: 14 residues. The germline V gene has CDR1 GTSNPN and CDR2 SVGIG (reference sequence). The CDR3 reads CAWSRGANTGELFF. CDR3 nucleotides: TGTGCCTGGAGTAGGGGGGCGAACACCGGGGAGCTGTTTTTT.

This clonotype was detected ten times or more. This rearrangement joins TRBV12-3 or TRBV12-4 to TRBJ2-1; tentatively, D is TRBD2 (7 bases). The germline V and J ends were trimmed by 5 bases and 7 bases, with 18 bases remaining between them. This CDR3 has 15 residues. CDR3 DNA: TGTGCCAGCAGTCGAGGGGGGAGGGGCCTAAATGAGCAGTTCTTC. Amino acids: CASSRGGRGLNEQFF.

To note about this clonotype: A read error may account for a junction end that differs from germline. The V and J genes are TRBV10-2 and TRBJ2-7; 8 bases are shared with TRBD1. Germline V gene data show CDR1 as WSHSY and CDR2 as SAAADI. The CDR3 spans 19 residues. CDR3 bases: TGTGCCAGCAGCCAAGACAGCACGCAACCGGGACAGGAGACCTACGAGCAGTACTTC. This translates into CASSQDSTQPGQETYEQYF.